The rows below give T cell receptor beta chains drawn from one sample of a study of blood T cell repertoires in COVID-19. Data came from immunoSEQ multiplex PCR; TCRdb stores just in-frame clones and leaves some out. The data show a few hundred thousand clones, with approximately 86% seen just once and more than 8.5% held by the top ten. Sequencing used peripheral blood. These receptor sequences come from a woman aged 45-59 years with COVID-19, enrolled during active disease. Both conserved end residues are part of each CDR3. Fields, in order: D gene, J gene, CDR3 length, V gene, clone size, CDR3 protein, CDR3 DNA. D genes are given only for firm matches. A row's size may be missing; if present it is once, few, many or a size class.

- | TRBJ2-2 | 16 | TRBV7-2 | - | CASSSRRPTNTGELFF | TGTGCCAGCAGCTCCCGCCGACCGACTAACACCGGGGAGCTGTTTTTT
TRBD1 | TRBJ1-6 | 13 | TRBV7-2 | - | CASSSWTGMPLHF | TGTGCCAGCAGCTCCTGGACAGGAATGCCCCTCCACTTT
- | TRBJ1-4 | 16 | TRBV19 | - | CASSLPGGATNEKLFF | TGTGCCAGTAGTCTCCCCGGCGGGGCAACTAATGAAAAACTGTTTTTT
- | TRBJ1-2 | 14 | TRBV5-4 | - | CASSPTGGADGYTF | TGTGCCAGCAGCCCGACGGGGGGCGCAGATGGCTACACCTTC
- | TRBJ2-2 | 13 | TRBV11-2 | - | CASSPSLAGELFF | TGTGCCAGCAGCCCCAGCCTAGCCGGGGAGCTGTTTTTT
- | TRBJ1-6 | 15 | TRBV5-1 | - | CASRLGERDNSPLHF | TGCGCCAGCAGGTTGGGGGAGAGAGATAATTCACCCCTCCACTTT
TRBD1 | TRBJ2-5 | 14 | TRBV5-4 | - | CASSLKTGLETQYF | TGTGCCAGCAGCCTTAAGACAGGGCTGGAGACCCAGTACTTC
- | TRBJ2-4 | 20 | TRBV2 | - | CASSLSRGGTGRLAKNIQYF | TGTGCCAGCAGTCTCAGCAGAGGGGGAACGGGACGGTTAGCCAAAAACATTCAGTACTTC
TRBD1 | TRBJ2-3 | 14 | TRBV29-1 | - | CSVAETGVTDTQYF | TGCAGCGTTGCGGAGACAGGGGTAACAGATACGCAGTATTTT
- | TRBJ2-2 | 14 | TRBV6-6 | - | CASSYSQATGELFF | TGTGCCAGCAGTTACTCCCAGGCCACCGGGGAGCTGTTTTTT
TRBD1 | TRBJ1-2 | 13 | TRBV7-9 | - | CASSLGQGGGYTF | TGTGCCAGCAGCCTGGGACAGGGTGGTGGCTACACCTTC
- | TRBJ2-7 | 13 | TRBV2 | - | CASSDTRHHEQYF | TGTGCCAGCAGTGATACTAGGCACCACGAGCAGTACTTC
- | TRBJ2-1 | 12 | TRBV27 | - | CASSFSRNEQFF | TGTGCCAGCAGTTTTTCGAGGAATGAGCAGTTCTTC
TRBD2 | TRBJ2-7 | 16 | TRBV6-2/TRBV6-3 | few | CASSYGLAGGTYEQYF | TGTGCCAGCAGTTACGGGTTAGCGGGGGGGACCTACGAGCAGTACTTC
- | TRBJ1-1 | 12 | TRBV23-1 | - | CASKCPGSEAFF | TGCGCCAGCAAATGCCCGGGATCGGAAGCTTTCTTT
- | TRBJ1-5 | 12 | TRBV7-9 | - | CASSPTSGPQHF | TGTGCCAGCAGCCCTACCAGCGGGCCCCAGCATTTT
- | TRBJ2-2 | 15 | TRBV5-5 | - | CASSSGTLNTGELFF | TGTGCCAGCAGCTCCGGGACACTCAACACCGGGGAGCTGTTTTTT
- | TRBJ1-5 | 13 | TRBV28 | once | CASSSREIGPQHF | TGTGCCAGCAGTTCTAGGGAGATTGGGCCCCAGCATTTT
- | TRBJ2-4 | 14 | TRBV5-6 | few | CASSLPDRANIQYF | TGTGCCAGCAGCTTGCCTGACAGAGCGAACATTCAGTACTTC
- | TRBJ1-2 | 13 | TRBV3-1/TRBV3-2 | - | CASSHKSGLTYTF | TGTGCCAGCAGCCACAAATCGGGACTCACCTACACCTTC
- | TRBJ2-1 | 11 | TRBV28 | - | CASSRADEQFF | TGTGCCAGCAGTAGAGCCGATGAGCAGTTCTTC